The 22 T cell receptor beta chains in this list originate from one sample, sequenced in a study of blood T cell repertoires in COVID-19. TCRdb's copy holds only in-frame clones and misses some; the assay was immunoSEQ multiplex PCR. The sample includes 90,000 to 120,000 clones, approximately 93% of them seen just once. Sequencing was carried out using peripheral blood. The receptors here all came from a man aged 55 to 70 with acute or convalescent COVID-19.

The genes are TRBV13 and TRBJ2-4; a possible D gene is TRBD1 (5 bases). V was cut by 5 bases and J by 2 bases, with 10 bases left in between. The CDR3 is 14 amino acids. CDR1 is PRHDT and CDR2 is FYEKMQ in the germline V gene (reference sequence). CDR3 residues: CASSARVTKNIQYF. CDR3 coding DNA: TGTGCCAGCAGCGCCAGGGTGACCAAAAACATTCAGTACTTC.

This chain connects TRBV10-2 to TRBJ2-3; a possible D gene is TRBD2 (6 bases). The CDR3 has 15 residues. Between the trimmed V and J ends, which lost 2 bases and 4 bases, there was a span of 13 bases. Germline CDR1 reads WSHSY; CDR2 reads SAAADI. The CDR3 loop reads CASSEMGGASDTQYF. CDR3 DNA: TGCGCCAGCAGTGAGATGGGGGGAGCCTCAGATACGCAGTATTTT.

CDR3 sequence reads: CATSGGANYGYTF. The CDR3 DNA sequence: TGTGCCACCAGTGGCGGGGCGAACTATGGCTACACCTTC. This chain links TRBV24-1 with TRBJ1-2; maybe TRBD1 (5 bases). CDR1 is KGHDR, CDR2 SFDVKD, per germline. V lost 5 bases and J 2 bases, leaving 8 bases between the germline ends. The CDR3 runs 13 residues.

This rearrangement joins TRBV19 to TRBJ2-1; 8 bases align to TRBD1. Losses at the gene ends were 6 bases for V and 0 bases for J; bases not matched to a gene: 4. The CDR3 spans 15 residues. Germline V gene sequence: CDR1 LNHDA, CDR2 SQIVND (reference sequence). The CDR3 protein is CASSDRGSSYNEQFF. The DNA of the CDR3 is TGTGCCAGTAGCGACAGGGGTAGCTCCTACAATGAGCAGTTCTTC.

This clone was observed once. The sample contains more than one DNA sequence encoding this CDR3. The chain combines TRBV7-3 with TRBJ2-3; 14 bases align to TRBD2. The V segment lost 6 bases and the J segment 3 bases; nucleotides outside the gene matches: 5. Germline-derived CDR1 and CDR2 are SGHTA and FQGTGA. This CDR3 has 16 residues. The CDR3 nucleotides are TGTGCCAGCAGTCCCGGGACTAGCGGGAGAACAGATACGCAGTATTTT. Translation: CASSPGTSGRTDTQYF.

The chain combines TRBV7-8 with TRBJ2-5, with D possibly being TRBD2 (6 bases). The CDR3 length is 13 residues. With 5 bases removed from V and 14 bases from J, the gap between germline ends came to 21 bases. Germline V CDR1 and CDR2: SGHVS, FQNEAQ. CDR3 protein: CASSAAGVRLPYF. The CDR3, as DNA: TGTGCCAGCAGCGCAGCGGGTGTTAGGCTCCCCTACTTC.

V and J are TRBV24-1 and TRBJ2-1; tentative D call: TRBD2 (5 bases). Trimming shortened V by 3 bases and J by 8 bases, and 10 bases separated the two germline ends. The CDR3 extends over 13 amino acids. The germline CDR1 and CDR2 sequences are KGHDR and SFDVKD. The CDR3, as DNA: TGTGCCACCAGTGATACACCGAGGGATGAGCAGTTCTTC. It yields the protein CATSDTPRDEQFF.

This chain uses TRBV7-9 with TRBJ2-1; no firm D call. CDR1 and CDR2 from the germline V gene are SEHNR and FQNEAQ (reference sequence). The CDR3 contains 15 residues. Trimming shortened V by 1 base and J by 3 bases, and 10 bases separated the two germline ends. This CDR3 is CASSLGFSFYNEQFF. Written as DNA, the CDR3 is TGTGCCAGCAGCTTAGGGTTTAGCTTCTACAATGAGCAGTTCTTC.

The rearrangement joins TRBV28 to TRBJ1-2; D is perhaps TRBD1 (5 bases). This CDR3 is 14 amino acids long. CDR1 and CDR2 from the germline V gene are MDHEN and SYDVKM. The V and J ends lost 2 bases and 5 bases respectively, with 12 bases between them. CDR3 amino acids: CASSLASGRYGYTF. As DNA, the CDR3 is TGTGCCAGCAGTTTAGCGTCAGGGCGATATGGCTACACCTTC.

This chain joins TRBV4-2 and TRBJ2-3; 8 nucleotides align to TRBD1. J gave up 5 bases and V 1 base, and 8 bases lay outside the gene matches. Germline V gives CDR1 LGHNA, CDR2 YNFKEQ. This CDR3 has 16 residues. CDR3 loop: CASSQGMDREKDTQYF. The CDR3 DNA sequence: TGTGCCAGCAGCCAAGGAATGGACAGGGAGAAAGATACGCAGTATTTT.

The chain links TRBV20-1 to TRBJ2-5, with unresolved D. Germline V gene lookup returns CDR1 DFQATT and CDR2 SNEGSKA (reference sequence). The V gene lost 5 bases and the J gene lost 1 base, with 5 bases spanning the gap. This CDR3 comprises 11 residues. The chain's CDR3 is CSAPLQETQYF. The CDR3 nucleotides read TGCAGTGCTCCCCTCCAAGAGACCCAGTACTTC.

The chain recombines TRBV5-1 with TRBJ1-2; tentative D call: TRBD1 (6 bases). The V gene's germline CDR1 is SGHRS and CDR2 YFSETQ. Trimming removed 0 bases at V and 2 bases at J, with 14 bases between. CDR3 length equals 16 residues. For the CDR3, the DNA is TGCGCCAGCAGCTTGGCCTTAGGGGGAGGGAACTATGGCTACACCTTC. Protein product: CASSLALGGGNYGYTF.

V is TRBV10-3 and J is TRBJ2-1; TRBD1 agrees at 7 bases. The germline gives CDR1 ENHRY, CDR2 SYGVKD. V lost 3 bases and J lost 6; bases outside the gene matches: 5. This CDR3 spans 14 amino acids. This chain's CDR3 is CAISEGTDFNEQFF. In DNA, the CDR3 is TGTGCCATCAGTGAAGGGACAGATTTCAATGAGCAGTTCTTC.

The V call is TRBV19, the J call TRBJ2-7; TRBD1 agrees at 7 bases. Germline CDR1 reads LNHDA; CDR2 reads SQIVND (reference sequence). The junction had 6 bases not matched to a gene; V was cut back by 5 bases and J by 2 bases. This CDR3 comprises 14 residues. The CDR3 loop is CASSARDRTYEQYF. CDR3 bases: TGTGCCAGTAGTGCAAGGGACAGAACCTACGAGCAGTACTTC.

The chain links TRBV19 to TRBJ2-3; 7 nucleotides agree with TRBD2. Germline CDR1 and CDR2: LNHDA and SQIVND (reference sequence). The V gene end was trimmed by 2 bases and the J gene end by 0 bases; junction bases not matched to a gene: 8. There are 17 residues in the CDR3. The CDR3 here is CASSIRVAGVSTDTQYF. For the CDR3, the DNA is TGTGCCAGTAGTATAAGGGTTGCGGGAGTCAGCACAGATACGCAGTATTTT.

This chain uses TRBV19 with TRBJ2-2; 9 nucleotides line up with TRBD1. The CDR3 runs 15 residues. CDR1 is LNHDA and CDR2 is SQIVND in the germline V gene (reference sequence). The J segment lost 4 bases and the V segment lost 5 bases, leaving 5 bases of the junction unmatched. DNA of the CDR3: TGTGCCAGTAGTCTACAGGGGGCAGGCACCGGGGAGCTGTTTTTT. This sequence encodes CASSLQGAGTGELFF.

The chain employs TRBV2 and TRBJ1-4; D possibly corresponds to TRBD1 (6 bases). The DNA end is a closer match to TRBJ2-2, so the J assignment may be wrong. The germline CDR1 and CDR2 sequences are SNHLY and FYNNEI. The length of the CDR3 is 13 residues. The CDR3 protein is CASSGTEAGELFF. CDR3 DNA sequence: TGTGCCAGCAGTGGGACAGAAGCTGGGGAGCTGTTTTTT.

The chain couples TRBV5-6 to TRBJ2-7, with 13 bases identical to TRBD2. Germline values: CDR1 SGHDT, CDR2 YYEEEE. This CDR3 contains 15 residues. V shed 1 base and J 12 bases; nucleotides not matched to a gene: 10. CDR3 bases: TGTGCCAGCAGCTTGTCCGGATCGGGACTAGCGGGGCTGTACGTC. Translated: CASSLSGSGLAGLYV.

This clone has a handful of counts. The CDR3 DNA sequence: TGTGCCACCAGCCGGGGACTAGCGGGAGAAACAGATACGCAGTATTTT. Its protein product is CATSRGLAGETDTQYF. The V call is TRBV15, the J call TRBJ2-3; the match to TRBD2 covers 14 bases. Germline CDR1 is LNHNV and CDR2 is YYDKDF (reference sequence). There are 16 residues in the CDR3. V dropped 5 bases and J dropped 3; count of bases not matched to a gene: 4.

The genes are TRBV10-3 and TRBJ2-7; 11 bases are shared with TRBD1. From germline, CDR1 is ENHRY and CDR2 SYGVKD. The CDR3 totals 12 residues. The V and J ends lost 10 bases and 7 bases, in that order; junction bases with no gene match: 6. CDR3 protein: CATGQGAREQYV. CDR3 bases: TGTGCCACCGGACAGGGGGCGCGGGAGCAGTACGTC.

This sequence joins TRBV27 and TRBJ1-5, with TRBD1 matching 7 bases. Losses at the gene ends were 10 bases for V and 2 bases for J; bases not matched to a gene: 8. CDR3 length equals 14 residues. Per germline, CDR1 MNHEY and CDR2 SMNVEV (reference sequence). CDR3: CATKDRAGNQPQHF. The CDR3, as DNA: TGTGCCACTAAAGACAGGGCCGGCAATCAGCCCCAGCATTTT.

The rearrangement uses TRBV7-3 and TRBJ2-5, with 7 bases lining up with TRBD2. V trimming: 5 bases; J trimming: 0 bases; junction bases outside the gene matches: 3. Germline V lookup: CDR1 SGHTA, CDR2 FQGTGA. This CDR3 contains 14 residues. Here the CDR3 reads CASSDTSDQETQYF. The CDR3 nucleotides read TGTGCCAGCAGCGATACTAGCGACCAAGAGACCCAGTACTTC.